The T cell receptor beta chain under discussion was sequenced for a study of blood T cell repertoires in COVID-19. TCRdb's copy holds only in-frame clones and misses some; the assay was immunoSEQ multiplex PCR. The data contain 150,000 or so clones, around 91% of them singletons. V was trimmed by 5 bases and J by 6 bases, leaving 19 bases between them. Germline CDR1 is LNHDA and CDR2 is SQIVND (reference sequence). The CDR3 sequence is 15 residues long. The sample taken for sequencing was peripheral blood. The receptor was isolated from a man aged 18-30 years with COVID-19, enrolled during active disease. The V and J genes are TRBV19 and TRBJ1-1; D is undetermined. CDR3 sequence reads: CASSLLGTLGAEAFF. The CDR3 DNA is TGTGCCAGTAGTTTACTAGGCACGTTAGGCGCTGAAGCTTTCTTT.